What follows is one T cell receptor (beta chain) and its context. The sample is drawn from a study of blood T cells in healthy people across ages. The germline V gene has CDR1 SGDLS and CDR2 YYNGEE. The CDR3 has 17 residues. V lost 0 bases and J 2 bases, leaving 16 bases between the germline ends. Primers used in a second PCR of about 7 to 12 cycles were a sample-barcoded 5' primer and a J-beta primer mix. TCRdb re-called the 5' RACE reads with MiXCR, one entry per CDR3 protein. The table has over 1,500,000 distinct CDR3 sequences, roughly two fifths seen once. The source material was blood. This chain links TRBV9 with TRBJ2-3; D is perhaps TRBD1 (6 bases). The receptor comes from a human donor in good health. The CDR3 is CASSVAVGGHITDTQYF. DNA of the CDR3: TGTGCCAGCAGCGTAGCAGTAGGGGGACATATCACAGATACGCAGTATTTT.